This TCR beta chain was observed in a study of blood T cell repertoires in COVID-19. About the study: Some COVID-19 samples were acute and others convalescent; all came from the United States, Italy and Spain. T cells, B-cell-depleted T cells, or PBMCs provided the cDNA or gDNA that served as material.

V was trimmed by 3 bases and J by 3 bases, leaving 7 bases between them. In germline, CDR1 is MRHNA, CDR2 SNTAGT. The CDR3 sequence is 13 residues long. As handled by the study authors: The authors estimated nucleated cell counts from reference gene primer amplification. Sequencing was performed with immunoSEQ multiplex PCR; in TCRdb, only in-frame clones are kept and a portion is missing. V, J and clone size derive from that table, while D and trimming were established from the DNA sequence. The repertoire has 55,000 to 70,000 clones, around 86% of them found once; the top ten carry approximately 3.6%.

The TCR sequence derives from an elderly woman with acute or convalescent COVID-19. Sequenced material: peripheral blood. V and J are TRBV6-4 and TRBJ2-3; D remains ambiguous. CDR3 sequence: CASSDRGTDTQYF. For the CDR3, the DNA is TGTGCCAGCAGTGATCGAGGAACAGATACGCAGTATTTT.